This entry describes one T cell receptor (beta chain). Its antigen is currently unknown. One entry per CDR3 protein results from TCRdb running MiXCR on the RACE reads. Among over 70,000 distinct CDR3 sequences listed, under 13% were seen once. The sample's time point: patch test 3, about 24 weeks after DPC sensitization. Treatment of the sample: therapeutic diphenylcyclopropenone sensitization with weekly scalp DPC. The sample is drawn from a study of human T cells and chemical hapten exposure. Study overall: Weekly scalp doses of diphenylcyclopropenone were given to patients during the roughly 24-week study. Study observations and caveats: TCRs exceeding a frequency of 1 in 1000 stayed unchanged under DPC sensitization.

Germline V CDR1 and CDR2: MDHEN, SYDVKM. V was clipped by 5 bases and J by 0 bases; unmatched bases: 10. This CDR3 is 17 amino acids long. The receptor was derived from a woman in her twenties or thirties with alopecia areata. Some clones in this sample may be carry-over from other donors' samples. V gene TRBV28 combines with J gene TRBJ1-3, with TRBD1 matching over 7 bases. This specimen consisted of whole blood, obtained in connection with sensitization to the hapten diphenylcyclopropenone (DPC). The CDR3 region is CASSPPGQPSSGNTIYF. The DNA of the CDR3 is TGTGCCAGCAGTCCCCCGGGACAGCCAAGCTCTGGAAACACCATATATTTT. The whole variable domain, remainder taken from reference TRBV28 and TRBJ1-3, is DVKVTQSSRYLVKRTGEKVFLECVQDMDHENMFWYRQDPGLGLRLIYFSYDVKMKEKGDIPEGYSVSREKKERFSLILESASTNQTSMYLCASSPPGQPSSGNTIYFGEGSWLTVV.